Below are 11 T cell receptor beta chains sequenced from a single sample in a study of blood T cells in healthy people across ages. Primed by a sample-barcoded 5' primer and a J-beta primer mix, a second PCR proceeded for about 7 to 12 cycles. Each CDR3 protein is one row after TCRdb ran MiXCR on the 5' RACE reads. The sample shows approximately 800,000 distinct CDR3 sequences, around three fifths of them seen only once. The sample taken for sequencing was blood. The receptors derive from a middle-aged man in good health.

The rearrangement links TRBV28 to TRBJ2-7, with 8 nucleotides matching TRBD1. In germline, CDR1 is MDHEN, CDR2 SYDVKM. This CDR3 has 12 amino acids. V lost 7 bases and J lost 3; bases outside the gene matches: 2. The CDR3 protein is CASTGQGYEQYF. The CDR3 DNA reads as TGTGCCAGCACTGGACAGGGCTACGAGCAGTACTTC. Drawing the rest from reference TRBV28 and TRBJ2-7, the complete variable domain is DVKVTQSSRYLVKRTGEKVFLECVQDMDHENMFWYRQDPGLGLRLIYFSYDVKMKEKGDIPEGYSVSREKKERFSLILESASTNQTSMYLCASTGQGYEQYFGPGTRLTVT.

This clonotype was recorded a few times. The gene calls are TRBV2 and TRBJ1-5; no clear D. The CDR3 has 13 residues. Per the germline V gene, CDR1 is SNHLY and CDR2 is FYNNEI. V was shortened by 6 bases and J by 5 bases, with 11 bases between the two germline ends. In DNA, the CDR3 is TGTGCCAGCAGGCGTGAGAGGGATCAGCCCCAGCATTTT. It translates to CASRRERDQPQHF.

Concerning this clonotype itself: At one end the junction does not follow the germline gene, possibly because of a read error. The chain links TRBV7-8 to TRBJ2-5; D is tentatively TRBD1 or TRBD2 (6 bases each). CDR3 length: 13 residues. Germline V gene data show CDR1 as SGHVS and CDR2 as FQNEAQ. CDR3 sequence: CAGSNREAETQYF. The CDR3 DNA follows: TGTGCCGGCAGCAACAGGGAGGCAGAGACCCAGTACTTC. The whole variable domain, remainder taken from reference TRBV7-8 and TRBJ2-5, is GAGVSQSPRYKVAKRGQDVALRCDPISGHVSLFWYQQALGQGPEFLTYFQNEAQLDKSGLPSDRFFAERPEGSVSTLKIQRTQQEDSAVYLCAGSNREAETQYFGPGTRLLVL.

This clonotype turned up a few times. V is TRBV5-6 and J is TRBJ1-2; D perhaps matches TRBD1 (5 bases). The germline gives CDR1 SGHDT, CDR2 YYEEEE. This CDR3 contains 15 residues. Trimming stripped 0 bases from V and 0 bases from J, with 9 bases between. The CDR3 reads CASSLDRRANYGYTF. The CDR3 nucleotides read TGTGCCAGCAGCTTGGACAGGAGAGCTAACTATGGCTACACCTTC.

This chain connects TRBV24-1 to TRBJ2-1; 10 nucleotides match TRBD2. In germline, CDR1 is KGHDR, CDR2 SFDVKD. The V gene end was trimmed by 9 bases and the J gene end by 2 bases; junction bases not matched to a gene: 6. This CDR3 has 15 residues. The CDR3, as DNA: TGTGCCACCGAACAAGCGGGGGGGACCTACAATGAGCAGTTCTTC. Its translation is CATEQAGGTYNEQFF.

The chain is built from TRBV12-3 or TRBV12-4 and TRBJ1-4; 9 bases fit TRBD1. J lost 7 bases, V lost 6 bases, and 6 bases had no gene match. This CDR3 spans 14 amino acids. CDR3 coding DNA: TGTGCCAGCAGGCCGACAGGGGGGTTTGAAAAACTGTTTTTT. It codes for CASRPTGGFEKLFF.

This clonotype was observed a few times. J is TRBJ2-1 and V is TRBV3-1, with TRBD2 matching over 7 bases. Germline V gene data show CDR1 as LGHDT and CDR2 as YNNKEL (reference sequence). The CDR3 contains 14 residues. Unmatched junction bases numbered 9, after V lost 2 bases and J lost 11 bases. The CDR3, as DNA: TGTGCCAGCAGCCAAAATCCCCTAGCGGATAAGCAGTTCTTC. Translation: CASSQNPLADKQFF.

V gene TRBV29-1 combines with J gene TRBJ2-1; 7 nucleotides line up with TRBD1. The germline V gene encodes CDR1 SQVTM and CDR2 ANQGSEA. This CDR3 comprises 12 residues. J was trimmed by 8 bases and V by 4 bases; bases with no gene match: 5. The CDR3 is CSVGRGRDEQFF. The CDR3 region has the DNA TGCAGCGTTGGAAGGGGGCGCGATGAGCAGTTCTTC.

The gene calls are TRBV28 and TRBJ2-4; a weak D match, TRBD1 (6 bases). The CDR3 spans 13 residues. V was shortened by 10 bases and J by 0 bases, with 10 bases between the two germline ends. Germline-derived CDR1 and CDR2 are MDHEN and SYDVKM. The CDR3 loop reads CATRGIAKNIQYF. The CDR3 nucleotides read TGTGCCACCAGGGGAATAGCCAAAAACATTCAGTACTTC. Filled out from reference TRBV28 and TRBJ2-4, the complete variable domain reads DVKVTQSSRYLVKRTGEKVFLECVQDMDHENMFWYRQDPGLGLRLIYFSYDVKMKEKGDIPEGYSVSREKKERFSLILESASTNQTSMYLCATRGIAKNIQYFGAGTRLSVL.

CDR3 sequence (DNA): TGTGCCAGCAGCGATGCGGCAGGGGTAGAGACCCAGTACTTC. It is translated as CASSDAAGVETQYF. The V and J genes are TRBV28 and TRBJ2-5, with D possibly TRBD1 on 6 matching bases. The CDR3 totals 14 residues. Germline CDR1 and CDR2: MDHEN and SYDVKM. V gave up 6 bases and J gave up 4 bases, with 15 bases separating them.

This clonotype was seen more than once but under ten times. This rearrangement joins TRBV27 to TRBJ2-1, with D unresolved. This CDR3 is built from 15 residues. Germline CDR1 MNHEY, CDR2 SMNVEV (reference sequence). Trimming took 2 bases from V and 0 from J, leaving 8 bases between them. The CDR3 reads CASSLMSGSYNEQFF. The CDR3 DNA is TGTGCCAGCAGTTTAATGTCAGGCTCCTACAATGAGCAGTTCTTC.